This T cell receptor beta chain was profiled in a study of T-cell memory formation after mild COVID-19. Overall study findings and caveats: Those CD4+ clones that contracted were mainly in CM and EM (CD8+ ones in EMRA).

After removal of 7 bases from V and 8 bases from J, the junction contained 13 bases not matched to a gene. This CDR3 is built from 16 residues. Libraries for TCRalpha and TCRbeta carried sample barcodes and unique molecular identifiers via 5'RACE. One entry per CDR3 protein, called by TCRdb with MiXCR from the 5' RACE reads. This sample yields about 250,000 distinct CDR3 sequences, of which approximately 15% are seen a single time; approximately 2.1% belongs to the top ten. The sample holds many counts of this clonotype. The antigen is undetermined. Sequencing was carried out using PBMCs or a T cell subset sorted from them (not recorded which). The J gene is TRBJ2-1, the V gene TRBV12-3 or TRBV12-4; 11 positions agree with TRBD2. The sequence derives from an adult woman who had mild COVID-19 (a few samples of this study predate the infection). Cell type and time point are not known. CDR3: CASIPRTSGLRDEQFF. In DNA form, the CDR3 reads TGTGCCAGCATTCCACGGACTAGCGGGTTACGGGATGAGCAGTTCTTC.